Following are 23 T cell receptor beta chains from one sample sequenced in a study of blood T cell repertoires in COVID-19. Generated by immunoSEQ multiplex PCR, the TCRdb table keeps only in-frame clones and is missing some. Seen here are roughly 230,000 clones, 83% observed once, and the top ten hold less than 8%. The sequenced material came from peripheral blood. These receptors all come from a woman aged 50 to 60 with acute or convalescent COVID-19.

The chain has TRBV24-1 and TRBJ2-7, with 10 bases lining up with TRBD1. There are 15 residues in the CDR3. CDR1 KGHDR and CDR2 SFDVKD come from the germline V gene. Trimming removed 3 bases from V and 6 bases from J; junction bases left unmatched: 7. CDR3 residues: CATSDPGQGFLEQYF. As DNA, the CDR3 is TGTGCCACCAGTGATCCGGGACAGGGGTTCCTCGAGCAGTACTTC.

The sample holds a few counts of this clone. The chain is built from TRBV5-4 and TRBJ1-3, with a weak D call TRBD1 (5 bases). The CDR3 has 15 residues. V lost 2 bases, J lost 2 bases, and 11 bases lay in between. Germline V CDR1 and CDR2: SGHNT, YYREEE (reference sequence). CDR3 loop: CASSLLGQTGNTIYF. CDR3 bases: TGTGCCAGCAGCTTACTGGGGCAAACTGGAAACACCATATATTTT.

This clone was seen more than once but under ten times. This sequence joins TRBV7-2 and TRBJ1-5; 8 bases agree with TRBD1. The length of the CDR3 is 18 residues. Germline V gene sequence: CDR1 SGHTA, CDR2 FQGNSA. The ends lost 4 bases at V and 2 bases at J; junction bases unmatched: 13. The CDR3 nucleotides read TGTGCCAGCAGCTCCCGAGACAGGGGCCTATATGGCAATCAGCCCCAGCATTTT. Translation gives CASSSRDRGLYGNQPQHF.

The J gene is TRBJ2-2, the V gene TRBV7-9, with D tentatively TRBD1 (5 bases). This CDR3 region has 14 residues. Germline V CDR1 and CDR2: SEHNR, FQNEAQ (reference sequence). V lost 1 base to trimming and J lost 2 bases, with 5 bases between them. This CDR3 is CASSLGTNTGELFF. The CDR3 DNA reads TGTGCCAGCAGCTTAGGGACAAACACCGGGGAGCTGTTTTTT.

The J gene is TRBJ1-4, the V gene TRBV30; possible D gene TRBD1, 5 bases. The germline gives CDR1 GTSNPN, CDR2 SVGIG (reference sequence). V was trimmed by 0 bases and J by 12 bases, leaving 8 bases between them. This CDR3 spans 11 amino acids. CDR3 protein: CAWSVQAELFF. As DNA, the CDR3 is TGTGCCTGGAGTGTACAGGCTGAACTGTTTTTT.

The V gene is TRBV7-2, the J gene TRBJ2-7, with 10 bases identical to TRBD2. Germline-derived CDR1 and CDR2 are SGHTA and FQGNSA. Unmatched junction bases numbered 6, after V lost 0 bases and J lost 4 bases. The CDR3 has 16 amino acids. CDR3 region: CASSLASGGASYEQYF. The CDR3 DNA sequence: TGTGCCAGCAGCTTAGCCAGCGGGGGGGCGTCATACGAGCAGTACTTC.

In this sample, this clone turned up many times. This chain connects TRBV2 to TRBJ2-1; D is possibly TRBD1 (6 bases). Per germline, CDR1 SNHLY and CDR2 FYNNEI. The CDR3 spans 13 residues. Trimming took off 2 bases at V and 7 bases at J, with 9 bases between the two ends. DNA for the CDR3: TGTGCCAGCAGTGAAACTAGGGGGAATGAGCAGTTCTTC. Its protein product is CASSETRGNEQFF.

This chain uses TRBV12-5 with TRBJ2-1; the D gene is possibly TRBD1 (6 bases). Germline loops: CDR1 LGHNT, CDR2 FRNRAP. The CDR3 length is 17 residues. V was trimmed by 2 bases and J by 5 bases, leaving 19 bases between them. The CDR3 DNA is TGTGCTAGTGGTTTGACCCAAGACAGGTCATCCCACAATGAGCAGTTCTTC. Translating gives CASGLTQDRSSHNEQFF.

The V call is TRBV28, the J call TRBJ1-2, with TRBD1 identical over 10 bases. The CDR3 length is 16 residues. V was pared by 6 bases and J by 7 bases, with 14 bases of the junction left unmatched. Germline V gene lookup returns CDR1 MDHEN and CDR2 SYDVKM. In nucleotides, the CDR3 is TGTGCCAGCAGCCCCAACACCGGGACAGGGGTGGGTGGCTACACCTTC. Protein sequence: CASSPNTGTGVGGYTF.

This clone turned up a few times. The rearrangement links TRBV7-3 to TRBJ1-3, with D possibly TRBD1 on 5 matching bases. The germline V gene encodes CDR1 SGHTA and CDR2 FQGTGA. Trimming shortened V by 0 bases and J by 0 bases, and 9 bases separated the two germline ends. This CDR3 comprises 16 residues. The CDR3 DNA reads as TGTGCCAGCAGCTTAACCGGGGGACGCTCTGGAAACACCATATATTTT. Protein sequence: CASSLTGGRSGNTIYF. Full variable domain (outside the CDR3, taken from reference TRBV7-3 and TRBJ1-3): GAGVSQTPSNKVTEKGKYVELRCDPISGHTALYWYRQSLGQGPEFLIYFQGTGAADDSGLPNDRFFAVRPEGSVSTLKIQRTERGDSAVYLCASSLTGGRSGNTIYFGEGSWLTVV.

The CDR3 bases are TGCGCCAGCAGCCAAGATGAGGGGGCATGGCAGCCCCAGCATTTT. Translating gives CASSQDEGAWQPQHF. The chain carries TRBV4-1 and TRBJ1-5; 7 bases are a match to TRBD1. CDR3 length: 15 residues. Germline values: CDR1 MGHRA, CDR2 YSYEKL. V lost 0 bases, J lost 7 bases, and 6 bases stayed unmatched.

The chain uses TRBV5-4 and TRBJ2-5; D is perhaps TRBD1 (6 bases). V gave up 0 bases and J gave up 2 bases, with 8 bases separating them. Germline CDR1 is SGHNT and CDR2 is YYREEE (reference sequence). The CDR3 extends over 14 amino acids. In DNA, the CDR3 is TGTGCCAGCAGCTTGGATGGACAGCAAGAGACCCAGTACTTC. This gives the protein CASSLDGQQETQYF.

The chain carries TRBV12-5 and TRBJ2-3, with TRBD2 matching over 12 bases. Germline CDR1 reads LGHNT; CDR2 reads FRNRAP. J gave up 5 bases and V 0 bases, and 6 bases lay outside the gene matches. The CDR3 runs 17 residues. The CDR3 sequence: CASGLVRGTSGLDTQYF. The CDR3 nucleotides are TGTGCTAGTGGTTTGGTACGTGGGACTAGCGGGTTAGATACGCAGTATTTT.

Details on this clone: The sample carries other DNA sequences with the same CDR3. Here the CDR3 DNA reads TGTGCCAGCTCACCCCCGACGGGGGTGGACACCGGGGAGCTGTTTTTT. Its protein is CASSPPTGVDTGELFF. This rearrangement joins TRBV18 to TRBJ2-2; D is perhaps TRBD2 (6 bases). Germline V CDR1 and CDR2: KGHSH, LQKENI. The ends were cut back, 3 bases at V and 3 bases at J, with 14 bases in the middle. The CDR3 has 16 amino acids. The entire variable domain, with the rest obtained from reference TRBV18 and TRBJ2-2, is as follows: NAGVMQNPRHLVRRRGQEARLRCSPMKGHSHVYWYRQLPEEGLKFMVYLQKENIIDESGMPKERFSAEFPKEGPSILRIQQVVRGDSAAYFCASSPPTGVDTGELFFGEGSRLTVL.

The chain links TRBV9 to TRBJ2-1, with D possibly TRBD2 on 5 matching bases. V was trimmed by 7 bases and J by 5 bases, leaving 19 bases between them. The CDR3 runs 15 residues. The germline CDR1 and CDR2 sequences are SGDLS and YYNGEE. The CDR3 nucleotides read TGTGCCAGCGCCTGGGCGTCGGGGTCGGACAATGAGCAGTTCTTC. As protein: CASAWASGSDNEQFF.

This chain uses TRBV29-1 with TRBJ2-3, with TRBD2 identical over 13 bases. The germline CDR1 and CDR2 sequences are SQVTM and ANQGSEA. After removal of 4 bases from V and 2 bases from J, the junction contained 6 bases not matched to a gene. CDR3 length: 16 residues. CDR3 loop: CSVVLGTSGTTDTQYF. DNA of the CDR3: TGCAGCGTTGTTCTAGGGACTAGCGGGACCACAGATACGCAGTATTTT.

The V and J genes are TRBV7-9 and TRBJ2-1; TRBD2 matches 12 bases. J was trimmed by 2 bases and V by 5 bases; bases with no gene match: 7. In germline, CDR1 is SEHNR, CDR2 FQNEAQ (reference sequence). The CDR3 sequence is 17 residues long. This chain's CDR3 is CASSPGLAGSPYNEQFF. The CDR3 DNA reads TGTGCCAGCAGCCCGGGACTAGCGGGCTCACCCTACAATGAGCAGTTCTTC.

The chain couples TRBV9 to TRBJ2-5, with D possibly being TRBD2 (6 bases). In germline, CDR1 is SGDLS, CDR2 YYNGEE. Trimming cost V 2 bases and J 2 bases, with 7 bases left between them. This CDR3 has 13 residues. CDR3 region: CASSVTSQETQYF. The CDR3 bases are TGTGCCAGCAGCGTGACTAGTCAAGAGACCCAGTACTTC. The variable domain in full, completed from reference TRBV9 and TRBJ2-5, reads DSGVTQTPKHLITATGQRVTLRCSPRSGDLSVYWYQQSLDQGLQFLIQYYNGEERAKGNILERFSAQQFPDLHSELNLSSLELGDSALYFCASSVTSQETQYFGPGTRLLVL.

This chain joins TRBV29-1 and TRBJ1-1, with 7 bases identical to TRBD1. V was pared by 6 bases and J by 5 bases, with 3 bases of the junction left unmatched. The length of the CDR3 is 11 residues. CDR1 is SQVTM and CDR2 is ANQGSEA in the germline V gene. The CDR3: CSVGQVTEAFF. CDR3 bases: TGCAGCGTCGGACAGGTTACTGAAGCTTTCTTT.

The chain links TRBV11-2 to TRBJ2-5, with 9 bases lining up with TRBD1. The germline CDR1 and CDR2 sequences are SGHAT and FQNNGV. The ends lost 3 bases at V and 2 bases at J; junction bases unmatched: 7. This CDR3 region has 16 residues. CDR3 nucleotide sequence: TGTGCCAGCAGCTTTCCGGGACAGGGACGTCAAGAGACCCAGTACTTC. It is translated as CASSFPGQGRQETQYF.

In nucleotides, the CDR3 is TGCGCCAGCAGCTTGGATGGGCAGGATGAAAAACTGTTTTTT. Translation gives CASSLDGQDEKLFF. The J gene is TRBJ1-4, the V gene TRBV5-1; D is unresolved. Germline V CDR1 and CDR2: SGHRS, YFSETQ. This CDR3 region has 14 residues. The germline V and J ends were trimmed by 0 bases and 6 bases, with 9 bases remaining between them.

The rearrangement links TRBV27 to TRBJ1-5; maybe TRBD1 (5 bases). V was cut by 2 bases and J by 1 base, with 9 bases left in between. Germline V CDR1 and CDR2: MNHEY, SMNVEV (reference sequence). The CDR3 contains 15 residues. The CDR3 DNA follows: TGTGCCAGCAGTTTAACTCAGGGCAGCAATCAGCCCCAGCATTTT. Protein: CASSLTQGSNQPQHF.

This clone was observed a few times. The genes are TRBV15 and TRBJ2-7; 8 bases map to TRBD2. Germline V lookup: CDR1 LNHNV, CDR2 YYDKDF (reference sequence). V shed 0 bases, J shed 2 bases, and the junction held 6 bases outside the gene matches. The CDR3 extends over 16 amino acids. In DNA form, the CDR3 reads TGTGCCACCAGCAGAGATTTCACTAGCGGTACCTACGAGCAGTACTTC. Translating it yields CATSRDFTSGTYEQYF.